This paragraph reports one T cell receptor (beta chain). This clone's antigen is unknown. No clone much larger than this one lies a single base away; base qualities are absent. Using the deep immunoSEQ assay, TCR CDR3 regions were amplified from genomic DNA by multiplex PCR. Extracted genomic DNA from each cell subset was distributed evenly across all wells of several immunoSEQ 96-well plates, and each plate was treated as a replicate. For sorted subsets, around 200 ng genomic DNA, equal to 25,000 to 35,000 T cell genomes, was loaded into each replicate PCR. Purified libraries were quantified with a Qubit 3.0 fluorometer, sized on a Bioanalyzer 2100, and re-quantified with the KAPA Library Quantification kit. A separate single-read 150-cycle Illumina NextSeq 550 flow cell was used to sequence each immunoSEQ 96-well plate. The original pipeline was this. Because the immunoSEQ output held only junctional sequences and lacked quality scores, the filtering could not match the filtering applied to full-length reads. To assign V/J genes and CDR3, sequences were annotated using PyIR, a Python wrapper for IgBLAST v1.9, with IMGT germline references. Reads were removed for weak V/J assignments (E-value above 1e-6), missing CDR3, stop codons, out-of-frame junctions, or ambiguous translated residues. A V3J clonotype was defined by an identical inferred V gene, J gene, and CDR3 amino acid sequence. The percentage overlap between two repertoires was calculated by dividing the number of shared unique clonotypes by the size of the smaller repertoire. RTK rarefaction, the Chao1 estimator, and Recon v2.1 estimates of unobserved clonotypes were used to assess repertoire richness. OLGA was used to compute generation probabilities for all TCRbeta clonotypes that the gDNA method yielded from a handful of donors. Not all clones reach the TCRdb copy of this immuneACCESS table, which keeps in-frame sequences only. Checked studies attribute under half of the gap to unresolved V genes and leave the rest unexplained. D and trimming were read from the DNA, whereas the V and J calls and clone size are those reported in that table. The sample includes roughly 650,000 clones, with around 96% observed a single time. In total, the top ten clones hold about 0.12% of the sample.

These data originate in a study of shared clonotypes between healthy human individuals (dated by TCRdb to the early 2020s). At the level of the whole study: The cohort comprised a couple of women and a few men aged 18 to 49 years. For each donor, three plates each were used for CD4 naive and CD4 memory, two plates were used for CD8 naive, and one plate was used for CD8 memory. To estimate repertoire size and how much clonotype sharing occurs between individuals, the study deeply sequenced the blood TCR repertoires of five healthy adults. To increase sequencing depth and limit assay-specific biases, different laboratories used diverse techniques to prepare libraries and sequence TCR repertoires. Each donor's leukapheresis produced roughly between about 0.8 and 8.9 billion PBMCs.

General study outcomes and caveats: Compared with non-shared clonotypes, the clonotypes found in all four sorted-subset donors had higher generation probabilities. Naive subsets generally had larger estimated clonotype richness than memory subsets. The genetic and exposure-history diversity represented was limited by the small number of donors. Sampling was limited to blood, and TCR repertoires in tissue likely differ from TCR repertoires in blood. Sharing across several donors was observed for approximately 5% of naive CD4, over 3% of naive CD8, 2% to 2.5% of memory CD4, and about 0.39% of memory CD8 clonotypes. Rarefaction of sorted-subset datasets indicated incomplete sequencing despite the large sequencing depth. Based on pairwise subsampling, the degree of clonotype sharing among donors was expected to be affected by sequencing depth.

CD8 naive samples were obtained by positive selection for CCR7 among CD45RO-negative cells, yielding a CD45RA+CCR7+ population from which TemRA cells were excluded. The donors were healthy, HIV-negative adults who had no recently reported acute infections or vaccinations. Every donor was a Caucasian adult living in Nashville, Tennessee, USA. Blood was obtained by leukapheresis, after which PBMCs were separated by Ficoll-Histopaque density gradient centrifugation and cryopreserved in liquid nitrogen vapor phase. Analytical flow cytometry was used to check the purity and quantity of every magnetically sorted T cell population. Each sorted fraction had its genomic DNA isolated and then quantified by UV absorbance on a Nanodrop 2000c. The CDR3 runs 11 amino acids, cysteine and phenylalanine included. The entry retains the CDR3 DNA only, 33 bases that are in frame from base 1. V was cut back by 3 bases and J by 4 bases, leaving a gap of 6 bases between them. According to the germline V gene (reference sequence), CDR1 reads DFQATT and CDR2 reads SNEGSKA.

The specimen sequenced was naive CD8+ T cells sorted from blood. The meaning of the sample's cell subset or site label: CD45RA+CCR7+. The TCR originated in a woman in her twenties or thirties in good health. The V and J segments used are TRBV20-1 and TRBJ1-2; a confident D gene designation cannot be given. For the CDR3, the sequence is CSASSGYGYTF. The DNA sequence reads TGCAGTGCTAGCAGCGGCTATGGCTACACCTTC.